This is a list of T cell receptor beta chains from one sample in a study of early T cells in non-severe SARS-CoV-2 infection. TCRdb itself ran the 5' RACE reads through MiXCR, one entry per CDR3 protein. The table records around 25,000 distinct CDR3 sequences, 4.5% to 5.5% of them present only once. Material: whole blood. The receptors here all came from an adult who was a healthcare worker with PCR-confirmed SARS-CoV-2 infection or an uninfected control (not recorded which). Each CDR3 is given with its conserved first and last residue. D genes are given only for firm matches. Some rows have no size entry. The others give once, few or many, or a class for an expanded clone.

J: TRBJ1-2; V: TRBV5-1; D: -; size: few; length: 14; DNA: TGCGCCAGCAGCTCGACACAAGGCGGCTATGGCTACACCTTC; CDR3: CASSSTQGGYGYTF
J: TRBJ1-2; V: TRBV20-1; D: -; size: many; length: 12; DNA: TGCAGTGCTATGAGAGGGGACAATGGCTACACCTTC; CDR3: CSAMRGDNGYTF
J: TRBJ1-2; V: TRBV6-5; D: -; size: many; length: 15; DNA: TGTGCCAGCAGTTACTCGACGACGGCAAACTATGGCTACACCTTC; CDR3: CASSYSTTANYGYTF
J: TRBJ2-2; V: TRBV5-1; D: -; size: -; length: 13; DNA: TGCGCCAGCAGCTTGGGACAGCCCGGGGAGCTGTTTTTT; CDR3: CASSLGQPGELFF
J: TRBJ1-1; V: TRBV29-1; D: -; size: few; length: 13; DNA: TGCAGCGGCCGGGACGGAGCCAACACTGAAGCTTTCTTT; CDR3: CSGRDGANTEAFF
J: TRBJ2-2; V: TRBV10-3; D: -; size: many; length: 16; DNA: TGTGCCATCAGTGAACTTGACCCAACCAGTGCCGGGGAGCTGTTTTTT; CDR3: CAISELDPTSAGELFF
J: TRBJ2-5; V: TRBV29-1; D: -; size: many; length: 14; DNA: TGCAGCGTTGGCCGCGGGCCTTACGGCCAGACCCAGTACTTC; CDR3: CSVGRGPYGQTQYF
J: TRBJ2-7; V: TRBV7-9; D: -; size: many; length: 11; DNA: TGTGCCAGCAGCCGTGAGAGGGAGCAGTACTTC; CDR3: CASSREREQYF
J: TRBJ1-2; V: TRBV7-2; D: TRBD1; size: many; length: 16; DNA: TGTGCCAGCAGCCCCGACAGGGGGCGTAGGGCCTATGGCTACACCTTC; CDR3: CASSPDRGRRAYGYTF
J: TRBJ2-7; V: TRBV13; D: -; size: many; length: 14; DNA: TGTGCCAGCAGCCAGAGGACTACCTCCTACGAGCAGTACTTC; CDR3: CASSQRTTSYEQYF
J: TRBJ2-4; V: TRBV6-2/TRBV6-3; D: TRBD1; size: many; length: 15; DNA: TGTGCCAGCAGACCCCCCGGGACAGAAAAAAACATTCAGTACTTC; CDR3: CASRPPGTEKNIQYF
J: TRBJ1-3; V: TRBV4-1; D: -; size: many; length: 16; DNA: TGCGCCAGCAGCCAATTTATTTCATCCTCTGGAAACACCATATATTTT; CDR3: CASSQFISSSGNTIYF
J: TRBJ2-1; V: TRBV2; D: TRBD1; size: medium-sized; length: 14; DNA: TGTGCCAGCAGCGAACAGGGGGTCAAGGATGAGCAGTTCTTC; CDR3: CASSEQGVKDEQFF
J: TRBJ2-4; V: TRBV4-1; D: TRBD2; size: few; length: 18; DNA: TGCGCCAGCAGCCAAGGAGGAGCGGGAGCAAGAGCCAAAAACATTCAGTACTTC; CDR3: CASSQGGAGARAKNIQYF
J: TRBJ2-5; V: TRBV20-1; D: TRBD2; size: few; length: 14; DNA: TGCAGTGCTCCCCTAGCGGGAGTAGGTGAGACCCAGTACTTC; CDR3: CSAPLAGVGETQYF
J: TRBJ1-2; V: TRBV27; D: -; size: many; length: 14; DNA: TGTGCCAGCAGTTTAGTTGGGGGGAACTATGGCTACACCTTC; CDR3: CASSLVGGNYGYTF
J: TRBJ1-1; V: TRBV27; D: TRBD1; size: many; length: 13; DNA: TGTGCCAGCAGTTCAGGGGGCAATACTGAAGCTTTCTTT; CDR3: CASSSGGNTEAFF
J: TRBJ2-3; V: TRBV11-1; D: TRBD1; size: -; length: 17; DNA: TGTGCCAGCAGCCCAAGACAGGGTCTGAGGGATACAGATACGCAGTATTTT; CDR3: CASSPRQGLRDTDTQYF
J: TRBJ2-7; V: TRBV9; D: -; size: few; length: 13; DNA: TGTGCCAGCAGCGTAGCTCCGACTGGCGAGCAGTACTTC; CDR3: CASSVAPTGEQYF
J: TRBJ2-1; V: TRBV28; D: -; size: medium-sized; length: 12; DNA: TGTGCCAGCAGTTTAGCTGGAACTGAGCAGTTCTTC; CDR3: CASSLAGTEQFF
J: TRBJ2-7; V: TRBV5-1; D: -; size: many; length: 14; DNA: TGCGCCAGCAGCTTGGGGGGGAACTCCTACGAGCAGTACTTC; CDR3: CASSLGGNSYEQYF
J: TRBJ2-3; V: TRBV28; D: -; size: many; length: 16; DNA: TGTGCCAGCAGCCTCCTGGGTGCGGGTAGCACAGATACGCAGTATTTT; CDR3: CASSLLGAGSTDTQYF
J: TRBJ1-5; V: TRBV20-1; D: TRBD1; size: -; length: 15; DNA: TGCAGTGCTAGAGGGGGGACAGGGGGCGATCAGCCCCAGCATTTT; CDR3: CSARGGTGGDQPQHF
J: TRBJ1-1; V: TRBV5-5; D: -; size: -; length: 14; DNA: TGTGCCAGCAGTCAAGGGGCCATGAACACTGAAGCTTTCTTT; CDR3: CASSQGAMNTEAFF
J: TRBJ2-1; V: TRBV29-1; D: TRBD2; size: many; length: 15; DNA: TGCAGCGTAGACACTCTGCGGGAGACATACAATGAGCAGTTCTTC; CDR3: CSVDTLRETYNEQFF
J: TRBJ1-3; V: TRBV28; D: -; size: many; length: 13; DNA: TGTGCCAGCTATTTAATCTCTGGAAACACCATATATTTT; CDR3: CASYLISGNTIYF
J: TRBJ2-2; V: TRBV5-1; D: TRBD2; size: many; length: 19; DNA: TGCGCCAGCAGGACCTTACTCACAGCGGGATTAAGACATGGCGGGGAGCTGTTTTTT; CDR3: CASRTLLTAGLRHGGELFF
J: TRBJ2-2; V: TRBV7-8; D: TRBD1; size: -; length: 14; DNA: TGTGCCAGCAGCCTTGGGACAGACACCGGGGAGCTGTTTTTT; CDR3: CASSLGTDTGELFF
J: TRBJ1-3; V: TRBV29-1; D: TRBD1; size: many; length: 13; DNA: TGCAGCGTCACTGGACAGGGCGGAAACACCATATATTTT; CDR3: CSVTGQGGNTIYF
J: TRBJ2-1; V: TRBV28; D: TRBD2; size: many; length: 15; DNA: TGTGCCAGCAGCCCTATAGCGGGAGTAAACAATGAGCAGTTCTTC; CDR3: CASSPIAGVNNEQFF
J: TRBJ2-3; V: TRBV24-1; D: -; size: many; length: 17; DNA: TGTGCCACCAGTGCCCCCAAACCAGATAGATACACAGATACGCAGTATTTT; CDR3: CATSAPKPDRYTDTQYF
J: TRBJ2-3; V: TRBV5-1; D: -; size: many; length: 14; DNA: TGCGCCAGCAGCTTAGGACACAACACAGATACGCAGTATTTT; CDR3: CASSLGHNTDTQYF
J: TRBJ2-7; V: TRBV6-2/TRBV6-3; D: -; size: -; length: 13; DNA: TGTGCCAGCACGACAGCTAACTACTACGAGCAGTACTTC; CDR3: CASTTANYYEQYF
J: TRBJ2-7; V: TRBV27; D: TRBD1; size: many; length: 14; DNA: TGTGCCAGCAGTGCCGGGACAGGGGCCTACGAGCAGTACTTC; CDR3: CASSAGTGAYEQYF
J: TRBJ1-1; V: TRBV11-2; D: -; size: many; length: 13; DNA: TGTGCCAGCAGCTTAATTCGAGAGGGCAGCGCTTTCTTT; CDR3: CASSLIREGSAFF
J: TRBJ2-7; V: TRBV28; D: -; size: few; length: 14; DNA: TGTGCCAGCAGTTTGGGGACTTTCTCTGTCGAGCAGTACTTC; CDR3: CASSLGTFSVEQYF
J: TRBJ2-1; V: TRBV19; D: TRBD2; size: few; length: 20; DNA: TGTGCCAGTAGTATAGATACCGGGACTAGCGGGAGGGCCGGCACCAATGAGCAGTTCTTC; CDR3: CASSIDTGTSGRAGTNEQFF
J: TRBJ2-3; V: TRBV7-2; D: TRBD1; size: many; length: 14; DNA: TGTGCCAGCAGCTTTCGGACAGGGGGAGATACGCAGTATTTT; CDR3: CASSFRTGGDTQYF
J: TRBJ2-1; V: TRBV5-1; D: -; size: many; length: 13; DNA: TGCGCCAGCAGCTTCGGGTTTTCCAATGAGCAGTTCTTC; CDR3: CASSFGFSNEQFF